These T cell receptor beta chains were read from a single sample in a study of EBV T-cell therapy then PD-1 blockade in nasopharyngeal carcinoma. TCRdb's table, derived via immunoSEQ multiplex PCR, lists solely in-frame clones and lacks some. This table holds 20,000 or so clones, roughly 84% found once. No antigen has been assigned to these receptors. Sequencing was performed on CD8+ T cells from blood, taken at roughly day 33 from a patient whose treatment included autologous EBV-specific T cells and nivolumab. The receptors here all came from a man in his forties with nasopharyngeal carcinoma. CDR3s include the opening cysteine and the closing phenylalanine or tryptophan. Fields, in order: V gene, clone size, J gene, D gene, CDR3 DNA, CDR3 protein. D genes are given only for firm matches. Rows may omit the clone size; those that give it use once, few, many or a size class.

>TRBV2|.|TRBJ1-4|TRBD1
TGTGCCAGCCAATGGACAGGGGGGAAGACTAATGAAAAACTGTTTTTT
CASQWTGGKTNEKLFF
>TRBV11-3|.|TRBJ2-2|TRBD2
TGTGCCAGCAGCCAATATAGCGGGGGGAGGGCCGGGGAGCTGTTTTTT
CASSQYSGGRAGELFF
>TRBV27|medium-sized|TRBJ1-5|TRBD1
TGTGCCAGCAGACCAATGTTCCGGACAGGGAATAGCAATCAGCCCCAGCATTTT
CASRPMFRTGNSNQPQHF
>TRBV7-3|.|TRBJ1-1|.
TGTGCCAGCAGCTTAATTAGGACAGCTACGAACACTGAAGCTTTCTTT
CASSLIRTATNTEAFF
>TRBV11-3|.|TRBJ2-5|TRBD1
TGTGCCAGCAGCTCGACAGGGGGCCCAGCAGATTTGCGAGAGACCCAGTACTTC
CASSSTGGPADLRETQYF
>TRBV4-2|.|TRBJ2-7|TRBD1
TGTGCCAGCAGCCAAGACATGAGACAGGGGTTCGACGAGCAGTACTTC
CASSQDMRQGFDEQYF
>TRBV4-3|.|TRBJ2-7|TRBD1
TGCGCCAGCAGCCGGGGGACAGGCAGGTCCTACGAGCAGTACTTC
CASSRGTGRSYEQYF
>TRBV19|.|TRBJ2-3|TRBD1
TGTGCCAGTAGTATAGGGACAGGGCTTACAGATACGCAGTATTTT
CASSIGTGLTDTQYF
>TRBV21-1|.|TRBJ2-4|.
TGTGCCAGCAGCAAAGAGGGGGGCCGAGCCAAAAACATTCAGTACTTC
CASSKEGGRAKNIQYF
>TRBV18|once|TRBJ1-2|.
TGTGCCAGCTCACCACTGGGGGATGGCTACACCTTC
CASSPLGDGYTF
>TRBV7-3|.|TRBJ1-5|.
TGTGCCAGCAGCATAGGACGTACGGTCCAGCATTTT
CASSIGRTVQHF
>TRBV4-1|few|TRBJ1-5|.
TGCGCCAGCAGCCTAGGGACCCCTCGGGGTAATCAGCCCCAGCATTTT
CASSLGTPRGNQPQHF
>TRBV19|.|TRBJ2-2|.
TGTGCCAGTAGTTCGCCCGGCCGGGACACCGGGGAGCTGTTTTTT
CASSSPGRDTGELFF
>TRBV7-9|.|TRBJ2-7|.
TGTGCCAGCAGCGGGTCCTACGAGCAGTACTTC
CASSGSYEQYF
>TRBV4-1|.|TRBJ2-3|.
TGCGCCAGCAGCCAGGGGGCAGATACGCAGTATTTT
CASSQGADTQYF